These 8 T cell receptor beta chains share one sample of origin, sequenced in a study of T cells in women clearing cervical HPV infection. Profiled with immunoSEQ multiplex PCR; TCRdb holds only in-frame clones, not every one. The listing contains 14,000 or so clones. The sequenced sample was blood buffy coat. These receptors were collected from a woman aged 18 to 75 with a cervical HPV16 infection that either progressed to CIN3+ or cleared (not recorded which).

Notes on this clone: From the germline J gene comes the end of the CDR3, since the read stops 3 residues before it. The chain has TRBV4-1 and TRBJ2-5; possibly TRBD2 for D (5 bases). This CDR3 region has 16 residues. V shed 4 bases and J shed 4 bases, with 19 bases lying between them. Per germline, CDR1 MGHRA and CDR2 YSYEKL. The CDR3 protein is CASSPGGEVVRETQYF. The covered CDR3 bases are TGCGCCAGCAGCCCAGGAGGAGAGGTGGTGAGAGAGACC.

Of note for this clone: The read ends 3 residues before the CDR3 terminus; that terminus is restored from the germline J gene. J is TRBJ1-1 and V is TRBV5-5; a possible D gene is TRBD1 (5 bases). This CDR3 has 14 residues. Germline V CDR1 and CDR2: SGHKS, YYEKEE (reference sequence). Trimming stripped 4 bases from V and 5 bases from J, with 15 bases between. CDR3: CASSLGGALTEAFF. The CDR3 bases that were read are TGTGCCAGCAGCCTTGGAGGGGCTCTGACTGAA.

Points on this clone: The read ends 3 residues early relative to the CDR3; the germline J gene fills the gap. V and J are TRBV6-1 and TRBJ1-4; no clear D gene. This CDR3 is 13 amino acids long. Trimming took off 2 bases at V and 7 bases at J, with 8 bases between the two ends. Germline CDR1 MNHNS, CDR2 SASEGT. The CDR3 spells CASSESSLEKLFF. The CDR3 DNA, read in part, is TGTGCCAGCAGTGAATCGAGCCTTGAAAAA.

Regarding this clone: The DNA ends 3 residues before the CDR3 does, and the rest of the CDR3 is filled in from the germline J gene. The rearrangement joins TRBV5-1 to TRBJ1-4; perhaps TRBD1 as D (6 bases). Trimming stripped 0 bases from V and 5 bases from J, with 8 bases between. This CDR3 contains 14 residues. Germline loops: CDR1 SGHRS, CDR2 YFSETQ. This chain's CDR3 is CASSLGQVNEKLFF. The CDR3 bases that were read are TGCGCCAGCAGCTTGGGACAGGTGAATGAAAAA.

Turning to this clone: Sequencing ends 3 residues short of the CDR3 end; the germline J gene provides the rest. This sequence joins TRBV29-1 and TRBJ2-7; TRBD1 matches at 7 bases. The CDR3 is 14 residues long. CDR1 and CDR2 (germline): SQVTM, ANQGSEA. The V gene end was trimmed by 5 bases and the J gene end by 1 base; junction bases not matched to a gene: 8. The chain's CDR3 is CSVSNRGLSYEQYF. The part of the CDR3 DNA that was read is TGCAGCGTTTCAAACAGGGGCTTATCCTACGAG.

CDR3 loop: CAWSRQGAASEKLFF. The DNA read from the CDR3 is TGTGCCTGGAGTCGACAGGGGGCCGCCAGTGAAAAA. The gene calls are TRBV30 and TRBJ1-4; 10 bases agree with TRBD1. The observed sequence ends 3 residues before the CDR3 terminus, with the missing tail filled in from the germline J gene. CDR1 is GTSNPN and CDR2 is SVGIG in the germline V gene (reference sequence). The CDR3 contains 15 residues. Trimming removed 2 bases from V and 7 bases from J; junction bases left unmatched: 7.

Remarks on this clone: Read coverage stops 3 residues before the CDR3 terminus; the germline J gene supplies the remainder. The chain is built from TRBV10-3 and TRBJ2-7; a weak D match, TRBD1 (5 bases). The CDR3 has 13 amino acids. Germline assignment: CDR1 ENHRY and CDR2 SYGVKD. The V gene lost 2 bases and the J gene lost 1 base, with 6 bases spanning the gap. The sequenced CDR3 bases are TGTGCCATCAGTGAGCAGGGTTCCTACGAG. The encoded protein is CAISEQGSYE. The full CDR3 is CAISEQGSYEQYF.

As concerns this clone: The sequenced fragment ends 3 residues before the CDR3 boundary, so the rest is inferred from the germline J gene. The chain uses TRBV28 and TRBJ2-1; 11 bases agree with TRBD1. The CDR3 length is 14 residues. V lost 6 bases, J lost 7 bases, and 5 bases stayed unmatched. The germline CDR1 and CDR2 sequences are MDHEN and SYDVKM. The DNA read from the CDR3 is TGTGCCAGCAGGGACAGGGGGCTTAGTAATGAG. Its translation is CASRDRGLSNE. The full CDR3 reads CASRDRGLSNEQFF. Filled out from reference TRBV28 and TRBJ2-1, the complete variable domain reads DVKVTQSSRYLVKRTGEKVFLECVQDMDHENMFWYRQDPGLGLRLIYFSYDVKMKEKGDIPEGYSVSREKKERFSLILESASTNQTSMYLCASRDRGLSNEQFFGPGTRLTVL.